This TCR beta chain emerged from a study of cytomegalovirus exposure and HLA in healthy donors. Findings and caveats of the study: The study flagged some 170 TCR beta chains as cytomegalovirus-associated.

Germline assignment: CDR1 MGHRA and CDR2 YSYEKL. V trimming: 4 bases; J trimming: 5 bases; junction bases outside the gene matches: 8. This CDR3 contains 14 residues. Clones were sequenced by immunoSEQ multiplex PCR, and TCRdb holds only the in-frame ones, with some missing. The data hold 150,000 to 200,000 clones, with 85% observed a single time. On this clone itself: Its target is not known.

The sequenced material came from PBMCs. This chain connects TRBV4-1 to TRBJ2-7; 7 bases are a match to TRBD1. The source is a man younger than 40 in good health and CMV-seropositive. CDR3 in DNA: TGCGCCAGCAGCCCCCGACAGGGTATACACGAGCAGTACTTC. It yields the protein CASSPRQGIHEQYF.